This T cell receptor beta chain stems from a study of control samples from healthy donors and cancer patients (dated by TCRdb to 2020 to 2022). V is pared back by 5 bases and J by 6 bases, with 8 bases lying between the germline termini. Including cysteine and phenylalanine, the CDR3 has 11 amino acids. The kept DNA is CDR3 alone, 33 bases in frame from the first base. The germline V gene encodes CDR1 MDHEN and CDR2 SYDVKM. Details on this clone: No antigen is known for it. No base qualities exist here, and no much larger clone lies one base off it.

Libraries were made using the immunoSEQ multiplex PCR assay. As stored in TCRdb, this immuneACCESS dataset retains in-frame rearrangements with V and J assigned. A fraction of the clones does not appear; measured against another copy, unresolved V genes explain less than half of the discrepancy, and the remainder lacks a known reason. The sample table holds about 410,000 clones, of which 80% to 95% were seen once. The ten largest account for around 6.8% of the sample. The chain couples TRBV28 to TRBJ2-7; the D gene is perhaps TRBD2, on 6 matching bases. The receptor was derived from a middle-aged man with head and neck cancer. Sample: PBMCs. The CDR3 region reads CASSTGGEQYF. The sequenced DNA is TGTGCCAGCAGTACCGGGGGCGAGCAGTACTTC.